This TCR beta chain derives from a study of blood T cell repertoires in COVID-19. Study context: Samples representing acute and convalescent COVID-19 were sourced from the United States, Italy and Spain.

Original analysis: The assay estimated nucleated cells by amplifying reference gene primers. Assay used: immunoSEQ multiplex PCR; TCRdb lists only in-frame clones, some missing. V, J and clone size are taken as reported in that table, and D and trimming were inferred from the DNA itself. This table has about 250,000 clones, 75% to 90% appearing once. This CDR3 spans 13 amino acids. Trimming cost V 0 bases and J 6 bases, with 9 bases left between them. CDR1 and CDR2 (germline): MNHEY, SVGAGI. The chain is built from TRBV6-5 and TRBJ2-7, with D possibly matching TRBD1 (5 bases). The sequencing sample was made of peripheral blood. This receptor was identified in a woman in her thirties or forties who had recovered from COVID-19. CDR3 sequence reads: CASSYSGPTEQYF. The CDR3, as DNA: TGTGCCAGCAGTTACTCGGGGCCAACCGAGCAGTACTTC.